A single sample gave rise to the 30 T cell receptor beta chains below, sequenced in a study of Graves' ophthalmopathy and Graves' hyperthyroidism. Amplified material comprised TCR beta CDR3 regions derived from RNA transcripts. Scientists carried out first-round RT-PCR using HTBI primers and then a second-round multiplex PCR. TCRdb called the multiplex PCR reads again in MiXCR, with one record for every CDR3 protein. The sample carries roughly 400,000 distinct CDR3 sequences, approximately 15% recorded once. The specimen sequenced was peripheral blood. The source is a woman between 18 and 29 years old with stable Graves' hyperthyroidism.

Of note for this clonotype: This clone may be a read error of a much larger clone one base away. This rearrangement joins TRBV10-1 to TRBJ2-7, with D tentatively TRBD2 (6 bases). The CDR3 runs to 14 residues. CDR1 WNHNN and CDR2 SYGVQD come from the germline V gene (reference sequence). The CDR3 loop is CARSERARAHEQYF. The CDR3 coding sequence is TGCGCCCGCAGTGAGCGGGCCAGGGCTCACGAGCAGTACTTC.

This clonotype has a count of ten or more. The rearrangement links TRBV12-3 or TRBV12-4 to TRBJ2-7; D is undetermined. The CDR3 is made up of 12 amino acids. The ends were cut back, 1 base at V and 6 bases at J, with 7 bases in the middle. DNA for the CDR3: TGTGCCAGCAGTTTAGTTGCCATCGAGCAGTACTTC. Translated, it gives CASSLVAIEQYF.

This clonotype came up many times. The chain carries TRBV19 and TRBJ2-5; 8 bases map to TRBD2. From germline, CDR1 is LNHDA and CDR2 SQIVND (reference sequence). CDR3 size: 19 residues. With 1 base clipped from V and 2 bases from J, the junction kept 15 bases outside the gene matches. CDR3 in DNA: TGTGCCAGTAGTATAGTTGGACCGCGAGCGGGGGCGATGCAAGAGACCCAGTACTTC. Protein: CASSIVGPRAGAMQETQYF.

Ten or more counts support this clonotype. The gene calls are TRBV20-1 and TRBJ1-2, with unresolved D. The V end was cut by 0 bases, the J end by 0 bases, with 11 bases between. This CDR3 spans 15 amino acids. Germline V gene data show CDR1 as DFQATT and CDR2 as SNEGSKA (reference sequence). The CDR3 sequence: CSARDTDLSNYGYTF. The DNA of the CDR3 is TGCAGTGCTAGAGATACCGACTTATCTAACTATGGCTACACCTTC.

In its sample, this clonotype was seen many times. This chain's CDR3 is CASTRDRGSATEAFF. CDR3 coding DNA: TGTGCCAGCACTAGGGACAGGGGGTCGGCCACTGAAGCTTTCTTT. The J gene is TRBJ1-1, the V gene TRBV6-1; 11 bases match TRBD1. The CDR3 extends over 15 amino acids. V was clipped by 7 bases and J by 4 bases; unmatched bases: 8. CDR1 and CDR2 from the germline V gene are MNHNS and SASEGT.

The table lists this clonotype with a few counts. This chain links TRBV20-1 with TRBJ1-1, with D perhaps matching TRBD1 (6 bases). Trimming shortened V by 3 bases and J by 0 bases, and 11 bases separated the two germline ends. The CDR3 contains 14 residues. Germline CDR1 DFQATT, CDR2 SNEGSKA (reference sequence). CDR3 sequence: CSASRGAVNTEAFF. The CDR3 DNA reads TGCAGTGCTAGTAGGGGGGCAGTGAACACTGAAGCTTTCTTT.

This chain joins TRBV7-3 and TRBJ1-1; weak D call: TRBD1 (6 bases). Germline V gene lookup returns CDR1 SGHTA and CDR2 FQGTGA. V was shortened by 5 bases and J by 2 bases, with 18 bases between the two germline ends. There are 16 residues in the CDR3. The CDR3 reads CASSPSERGANTEAFF. In DNA, the CDR3 is TGTGCCAGCAGCCCCTCGGAGCGGGGGGCAAACACTGAAGCTTTCTTT.

This clonotype was counted ten times or more. This chain uses TRBV12-3 or TRBV12-4 with TRBJ1-1; unclear D gene. The CDR3 extends over 14 amino acids. Trimming left V 7 bases short and J 6 bases short, with 18 bases between. The CDR3 nucleotides read TGTGCCAGCACCTCATCCGTTGGGTCCCCTGAAGCTTTCTTT. Its translation is CASTSSVGSPEAFF.

Many counts were recorded for this clonotype. A much bigger clone sits one base away, suggesting this may be a read error. This is likely a read error, given that the CDR3 carries no conserved phenylalanine or tryptophan at its end. The V call is TRBV6-2 or TRBV6-3, the J call TRBJ2-6, with a weak D call TRBD1 (5 bases). Germline CDR1 reads MNHEY; CDR2 reads SVGEGT. Trimming took off 8 bases at V and 0 bases at J, with 14 bases between the two ends. This CDR3 has 16 amino acids. The CDR3 DNA reads as TGTGCCAGCGCCCACAGGTCCGACTCTGGGGCCAACGTCCTGACTTCC. Translated: CASAHRSDSGANVLTS.

This clonotype was detected ten times or more. The chain joins TRBV11-3 to TRBJ1-1; 8 nucleotides line up with TRBD1. The V gene's germline CDR1 is SGHNT and CDR2 YENEEA. The CDR3 consists of 14 residues. Trimming took 5 bases from V and 4 from J; bases not matched to a gene: 6. In DNA, the CDR3 is TGTGCCAGCAGCGCTTCAGGGGGCGGCACTGAAGCTTTCTTT. Protein product: CASSASGGGTEAFF.

This clonotype was counted ten times or more. The V gene is TRBV2, the J gene TRBJ1-2, with 9 bases matching TRBD1. The V gene's germline CDR1 is SNHLY and CDR2 FYNNEI. This CDR3 has 15 amino acids. J gave up 0 bases and V 9 bases, and 8 bases lay outside the gene matches. Here the CDR3 DNA reads TGTGCCAGGGGACAGGGCCCATCAGCTAACTATGGCTACACCTTC. Its translation is CARGQGPSANYGYTF.

This clonotype has a count of ten or more. V gene TRBV6-1 combines with J gene TRBJ1-1; TRBD1 matches at 8 bases. Germline V gene lookup returns CDR1 MNHNS and CDR2 SASEGT. The CDR3 is made up of 16 amino acids. V gave up 4 bases and J gave up 4 bases; unmatched junction bases: 11. The CDR3 region has the DNA TGTGCCAGCAGTGCTCTCCTCCAGGGGGCGAGCACTGAAGCTTTCTTT. Protein sequence: CASSALLQGASTEAFF.

This sequence joins TRBV5-1 and TRBJ1-2; 7 bases agree with TRBD1. Germline V gene data show CDR1 as SGHRS and CDR2 as YFSETQ. V shed 7 bases and J 0 bases; nucleotides not matched to a gene: 9. This CDR3 has 15 amino acids. The chain's CDR3 is CASCWGDSTNYGYTF. In nucleotides, the CDR3 is TGCGCCAGCTGCTGGGGGGACAGTACTAACTATGGCTACACCTTC. The whole variable domain, remainder taken from reference TRBV5-1 and TRBJ1-2, is KAGVTQTPRYLIKTRGQQVTLSCSPISGHRSVSWYQQTPGQGLQFLFEYFSETQRNKGNFPGRFSGRQFSNSRSEMNVSTLELGDSALYLCASCWGDSTNYGYTFGSGTRLTVV.

This clonotype was recorded at least ten times. The genes are TRBV5-1 and TRBJ2-5, with 9 bases that match TRBD2. CDR3 size: 16 residues. With 0 bases clipped from V and 1 base from J, the junction kept 4 bases outside the gene matches. The germline CDR1 and CDR2 sequences are SGHRS and YFSETQ. CDR3: CASSLVIAGAQETQYF. In DNA, the CDR3 is TGCGCCAGCAGCTTGGTGATAGCGGGGGCCCAAGAGACCCAGTACTTC.

This clonotype appeared many times. The V call is TRBV18, the J call TRBJ1-1; D is uncertain. Trimming took off 5 bases at V and 11 bases at J, with 15 bases between the two ends. The CDR3 has 12 amino acids. CDR1 is KGHSH, CDR2 LQKENI, per germline. The CDR3 here is CASSSVYKEAFF. In DNA form, the CDR3 reads TGTGCCAGCTCATCAGTATACAAGGAGGCTTTCTTT.

This clonotype was recorded at least ten times. The genes are TRBV12-3 or TRBV12-4 and TRBJ1-5, with D unresolved. Trimming stripped 5 bases from V and 0 bases from J, with 14 bases between. This CDR3 is built from 16 residues. The CDR3 region has the DNA TGTGCCAGCAGTGGGTCTGGACCCTATAGCAATCAGCCCCAGCATTTT. Its protein product is CASSGSGPYSNQPQHF.

This chain connects TRBV27 to TRBJ2-7; 7 bases are shared with TRBD1. V shed 6 bases and J 0 bases; nucleotides not matched to a gene: 5. CDR1 is MNHEY, CDR2 SMNVEV, per germline (reference sequence). The CDR3 runs 14 residues. The chain's CDR3 is CASRPTGLSYEQYF. The CDR3 nucleotides are TGTGCCAGCAGGCCGACAGGGCTCTCCTACGAGCAGTACTTC.

On this clonotype itself: Because the CDR3 is missing its conserved closing phenylalanine or tryptophan, this is likely a read error. This rearrangement joins TRBV6-5 to TRBJ2-7, with TRBD1 identical over 11 bases. Germline CDR1 and CDR2: MNHEY and SVGAGI. The CDR3 loop spans 15 amino acids. The CDR3 nucleotides read TGCGCCAGCAGTTCGTACGGGACAGGGGGTAACGAGCAGTACTAC. Protein product: CASSSYGTGGNEQYY.

The chain's CDR3 is CASSRTGHNGYTF. CDR3 nucleotides: TGTGCCAGCAGTCGGACAGGGCATAACGGCTACACCTTC. The rearrangement joins TRBV12-3 or TRBV12-4 to TRBJ1-2, with TRBD1 identical over 8 bases. With V trimmed by 5 bases and J by 8 bases, 7 bases remained unmatched. This CDR3 comprises 13 residues.

Many counts were recorded for this clonotype. The V call is TRBV6-5, the J call TRBJ1-3, with a weak D call TRBD1 (6 bases). CDR1 and CDR2 from the germline V gene are MNHEY and SVGAGI. The CDR3 consists of 16 residues. V shed 1 base and J shed 1 base, with 11 bases lying between them. The CDR3 nucleotides are TGTGCCAGCAGTTACTACGGGGGCGCTTCTGGAAACACCATATATTTT. It translates to CASSYYGGASGNTIYF.

A word on this clonotype: Just one base apart from a much larger clone, this may be a read error. The V gene is TRBV2, the J gene TRBJ1-6; D not resolved. The CDR3 sequence is 14 residues long. CDR1 is SNHLY and CDR2 is FYNNEI in the germline V gene. The CDR3 coding sequence is TGTGCCAGCAGTGATCTAGGAGCTAATTCACCCCCCCACTTT. It codes for CASSDLGANSPPHF. Complete variable domain (other parts from reference TRBV2 and TRBJ1-6): EPEVTQTPSHQVTQMGQEVILRCVPISNHLYFYWYRQILGQKVEFLVSFYNNEISEKSEIFDDQFSVERPDGSNFTLKIRSTKLEDSAMYFCASSDLGANSPPHFGNGTRLTVT.

In this sample, this clonotype turned up many times. The rearrangement joins TRBV11-2 to TRBJ1-1; D not certain. The CDR3 is made up of 14 amino acids. The V gene's germline CDR1 is SGHAT and CDR2 FQNNGV. V was trimmed by 1 base and J by 5 bases, leaving 11 bases between them. In DNA, the CDR3 is TGTGCCAGCAGCTTAGTTAACATCCCGACTGAAGCTTTCTTT. Protein: CASSLVNIPTEAFF.

The chain recombines TRBV6-5 with TRBJ1-2; 7 positions agree with TRBD1. Germline-derived CDR1 and CDR2 are MNHEY and SVGAGI. CDR3 size: 13 residues. Trimming at V came to 2 bases and at J to 7 bases, leaving 4 bases not matched to a gene. This CDR3 reads CASSYETGTGYTF. The CDR3 coding sequence is TGTGCCAGCAGTTACGAGACAGGGACTGGCTACACCTTC.

This clonotype appeared many times. This chain connects TRBV7-3 to TRBJ1-1, with D maybe TRBD1 (5 bases). The CDR3 consists of 15 residues. Germline lookup yields CDR1 SGHTA and CDR2 FQGTGA. The V end lost 2 bases, the J end lost 1 base, and 11 bases lay between the germline ends. In DNA form, the CDR3 reads TGTGCCAGCAGCTTAGGACAAGCCCCGAACACTGAAGCTTTCTTT. Translated: CASSLGQAPNTEAFF.

The V call is TRBV12-3 or TRBV12-4, the J call TRBJ1-1, with D hard to call. This CDR3 spans 15 amino acids. V gave up 7 bases and J gave up 2 bases, with 17 bases separating them. This chain's CDR3 is CASTQVEAVNTEAFF. The DNA of the CDR3 is TGTGCCAGCACCCAAGTTGAGGCAGTTAACACTGAAGCTTTCTTT.

The table lists this clonotype with many counts. The chain is built from TRBV20-1 and TRBJ1-1; no clear D. Per germline, CDR1 DFQATT and CDR2 SNEGSKA (reference sequence). The CDR3 is 14 amino acids. V lost 0 bases, J lost 1 base, and 9 bases lay in between. The CDR3 sequence is CSARDRAGNTEAFF. The CDR3 DNA follows: TGCAGTGCTAGAGATCGTGCGGGGAACACTGAAGCTTTCTTT.

This chain connects TRBV9 to TRBJ1-1, with TRBD1 matching 8 bases. V lost 0 bases to trimming and J lost 1 base; unmatched junction nucleotides: 14. This CDR3 comprises 19 residues. Germline V gene sequence: CDR1 SGDLS, CDR2 YYNGEE. The CDR3 spells CASSVGLGQGADRNTEAFF. The DNA for the CDR3 is TGTGCCAGCAGCGTAGGGTTGGGGCAGGGGGCGGACAGGAACACTGAAGCTTTCTTT.

This clonotype was seen more than once but under ten times. The J gene is TRBJ1-2, the V gene TRBV3-1; perhaps TRBD1 as D (5 bases). CDR1 and CDR2 (germline): LGHDT, YNNKEL (reference sequence). CDR3 length equals 15 residues. Trimming took 1 base from V and 3 from J, leaving 12 bases between them. The CDR3 sequence is CASSQGTTQDYGYTF. Written as DNA, the CDR3 is TGTGCCAGCAGCCAAGGCACTACACAGGACTATGGCTACACCTTC.

The chain couples TRBV7-8 to TRBJ1-5; D may be TRBD1 (5 bases). CDR1 SGHVS and CDR2 FQNEAQ come from the germline V gene. V was pared by 6 bases and J by 7 bases, with 19 bases between. This CDR3 is 15 amino acids long. Here the CDR3 DNA reads TGTGCCAGCAGTCGGGGGAGGGCTGGGTGGCAGCCCCAGCATTTT. As protein: CASSRGRAGWQPQHF.

The chain is built from TRBV4-1 and TRBJ1-2; D not resolved. Germline loops: CDR1 MGHRA, CDR2 YSYEKL. The CDR3 consists of 13 residues. Trimming took off 3 bases at V and 7 bases at J, with 12 bases between the two ends. CDR3 DNA: TGCGCCAGCAGCCAGGGCCTAACCGGTGGCTACACCTTC. Translating gives CASSQGLTGGYTF.